This record looks at one T cell receptor beta chain sequence and its context. The data are from a study of blood T cell repertoires in COVID-19. Study-level information: Specimens from acute and convalescent COVID-19 originated in the United States, Italy and Spain. PBMCs, B-cell-depleted T cells, or T cells were the source of the cDNA or gDNA that made up the material.

Per the study methods: Amplification of reference gene primers provided the estimated nucleated cell counts. Sequencing used immunoSEQ multiplex PCR; TCRdb keeps in-frame clones, though not all of them. The D gene and trimming were derived from the DNA, and the V and J assignments and clone size from that table. This table holds just under 350,000 clones, 88% found once. Germline lookup yields CDR1 SEHNR and CDR2 FQNEAQ (reference sequence). The CDR3 extends over 14 amino acids. V was trimmed by 4 bases and J by 1 base, leaving 11 bases between them. Those enrolled in Seattle joined during active infection and were followed longitudinally afterward.

This chain connects TRBV7-9 to TRBJ2-7; TRBD2 might be the D (6 bases). Sequenced material: peripheral blood. The clonotype comes from a woman between 65 and 79 years old with COVID-19, enrolled during active disease. The CDR3 nucleotides read TGTGCCAGCAGCTCCGGGACTCAATCCTACGAGCAGTACTTC. Amino acids: CASSSGTQSYEQYF.